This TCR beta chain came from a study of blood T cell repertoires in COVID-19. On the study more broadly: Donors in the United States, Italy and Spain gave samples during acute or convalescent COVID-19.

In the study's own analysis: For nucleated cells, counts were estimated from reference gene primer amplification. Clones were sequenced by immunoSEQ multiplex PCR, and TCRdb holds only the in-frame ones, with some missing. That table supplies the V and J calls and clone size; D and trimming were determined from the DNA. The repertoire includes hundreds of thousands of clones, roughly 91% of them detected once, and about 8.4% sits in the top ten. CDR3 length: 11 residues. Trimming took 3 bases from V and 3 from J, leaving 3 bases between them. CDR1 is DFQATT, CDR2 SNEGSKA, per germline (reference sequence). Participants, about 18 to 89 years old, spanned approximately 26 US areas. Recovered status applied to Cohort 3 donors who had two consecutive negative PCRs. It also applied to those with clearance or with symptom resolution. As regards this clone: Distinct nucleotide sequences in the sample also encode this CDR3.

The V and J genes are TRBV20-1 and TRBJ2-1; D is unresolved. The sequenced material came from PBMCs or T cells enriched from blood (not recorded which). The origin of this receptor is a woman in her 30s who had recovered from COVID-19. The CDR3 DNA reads TGCAGTGCTAGCAACTACAATGAGCAGTTCTTC. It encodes CSASNYNEQFF.